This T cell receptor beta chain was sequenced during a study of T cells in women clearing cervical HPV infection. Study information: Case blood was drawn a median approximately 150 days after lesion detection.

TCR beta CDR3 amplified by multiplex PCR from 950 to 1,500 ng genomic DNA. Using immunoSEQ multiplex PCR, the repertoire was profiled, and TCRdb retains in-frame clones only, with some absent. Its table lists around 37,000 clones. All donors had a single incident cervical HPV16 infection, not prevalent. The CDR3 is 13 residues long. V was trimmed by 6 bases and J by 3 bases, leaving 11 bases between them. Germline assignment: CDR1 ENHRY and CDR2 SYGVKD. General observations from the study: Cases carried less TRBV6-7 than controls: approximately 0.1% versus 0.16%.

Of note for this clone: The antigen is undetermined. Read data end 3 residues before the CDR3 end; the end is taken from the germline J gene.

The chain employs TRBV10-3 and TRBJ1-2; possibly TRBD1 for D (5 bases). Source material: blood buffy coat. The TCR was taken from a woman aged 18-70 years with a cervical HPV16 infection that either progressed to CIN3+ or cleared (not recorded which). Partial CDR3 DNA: TGTGCCATCAGCCAGGGAGAAGACTATGGC. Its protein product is CAISQGEDYG. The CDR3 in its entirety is CAISQGEDYGYTF.